This paragraph covers one T cell receptor beta chain sequence. This record belongs to a study of blood T cell repertoires in COVID-19. Some clones are missing from TCRdb's copy, which holds only in-frame ones; the method was immunoSEQ multiplex PCR. Here the sample spans about 230,000 clones, over 75% being singletons. The sequencing sample was made of PBMCs or T cells enriched from blood (not recorded which). This clonotype was sampled from a young woman who had been exposed to COVID-19.

CDR3 protein: CASRWTSGRGEQFF. The CDR3 nucleotides are TGTGCCAGCAGATGGACTAGCGGGCGGGGTGAGCAGTTCTTC. The gene calls are TRBV2 and TRBJ2-1; TRBD2 aligns across 11 bases. Unmatched junction bases numbered 7, after V lost 6 bases and J lost 9 bases. Germline V lookup: CDR1 SNHLY, CDR2 FYNNEI. The CDR3 has 14 amino acids.